This TCR beta chain was profiled in a study of CD8 T cells in Susac syndrome. Regarding the study as a whole: As the study acknowledged, the number of individuals who were part of its TCR sequencing and HLA analysis was relatively small.

In regard to this clonotype: Its antigen remains unknown.

With random hexamers, reverse transcription was performed on about 0.5 to 1 ug of RNA. Amplification of TCR beta CDR3 across 54 Vbeta and 13 Jbeta was performed with immunoSEQ multiplex PCR. TCRdb itself ran the immunoSEQ multiplex PCR reads through MiXCR, one entry per CDR3 protein. The sample gives around 160,000 distinct CDR3 sequences, around 93% of which show up once; roughly 0.13% is in the top ten. CDR1 and CDR2 (germline): DFQATT, SNEGSKA (reference sequence). J gave up 8 bases and V 4 bases, and 16 bases lay outside the gene matches. The CDR3 loop spans 15 amino acids. Controls were healthy donors chosen to match patients in age and sex. TEMRA cells underwent FACS enrichment and CD8+ and CD4+ T cells underwent negative isolation.

This TCR was recovered from a human donor in good health. Sequencing was done on a sample of CD4+ T cells from PBMCs. The V call is TRBV20-1, the J call TRBJ1-2; TRBD1 agrees at 7 bases. The DNA of the CDR3 is TGCAGTGCTACAGCCCCGAGACAGGGACTGTGGGGCTACACCTTC. It yields the protein CSATAPRQGLWGYTF.